These T cell receptor beta chains were read from a single sample in a study of blood T cell repertoires in COVID-19. Profiling relied on immunoSEQ multiplex PCR, and the TCRdb table lists in-frame clones only, not all of them. The repertoire holds 200,000 to 250,000 clones, with about 83% as singletons. Sequenced input: peripheral blood. These TCRs come from a young woman with COVID-19, enrolled during active disease. Both conserved end residues are part of each CDR3. A D gene is named only where the DNA matches it firmly. Size values are once, few and many counts, or a class for expanded clones, and some rows have none.

j_gene: TRBJ2-7
d_gene: TRBD1
v_gene: TRBV5-1
abundance: -
CDR3aa: CASSLGDRVYEQYF
CDR3nt: TGCGCCAGCAGCTTGGGGGACAGGGTCTACGAGCAGTACTTC

j_gene: TRBJ2-5
d_gene: -
v_gene: TRBV2
abundance: -
CDR3aa: CASSEEAMASSQETQYF
CDR3nt: TGTGCCAGCAGTGAAGAAGCTATGGCTAGCTCCCAAGAGACCCAGTACTTC

j_gene: TRBJ1-2
d_gene: -
v_gene: TRBV7-9
abundance: -
CDR3aa: CASSERQNSYGYTF
CDR3nt: TGTGCCAGCAGCGAGAGACAGAATAGCTATGGCTACACCTTC

j_gene: TRBJ2-6
d_gene: TRBD2
v_gene: TRBV4-1
abundance: -
CDR3aa: CARSPPGGAGANVLTF
CDR3nt: TGCGCCCGCAGCCCCCCGGGGGGGGCAGGGGCCAACGTCCTGACTTTC

j_gene: TRBJ2-2
d_gene: -
v_gene: TRBV21-1
abundance: -
CDR3aa: CASSKLLAALGYVNTGELFF
CDR3nt: TGTGCCAGCAGCAAATTACTAGCGGCCTTAGGATATGTGAACACCGGGGAGCTGTTTTTT

j_gene: TRBJ2-1
d_gene: TRBD2
v_gene: TRBV14
abundance: -
CDR3aa: CASSQLGLAGSNEQFF
CDR3nt: TGTGCCAGCAGCCAGCTCGGACTAGCGGGGTCGAATGAGCAGTTCTTC

j_gene: TRBJ2-3
d_gene: -
v_gene: TRBV27
abundance: -
CDR3aa: CASSLSSFSSTDTQYF
CDR3nt: TGTGCCAGCAGTTTATCGTCGTTCTCTAGCACAGATACGCAGTATTTT

j_gene: TRBJ2-1
d_gene: -
v_gene: TRBV1
abundance: -
CDR3aa: CTSSQVSRAGATKSSYNEQFF
CDR3nt: TGCACCAGCAGCCAAGTTTCGCGAGCGGGGGCCACAAAGAGCTCCTACAATGAGCAGTTCTTC

j_gene: TRBJ2-3
d_gene: -
v_gene: TRBV9
abundance: few
CDR3aa: CASSVVLARGVNTDTQYF
CDR3nt: TGTGCCAGCAGCGTAGTTCTAGCGAGGGGAGTAAACACAGATACGCAGTATTTT

j_gene: TRBJ1-2
d_gene: -
v_gene: TRBV6-6
abundance: -
CDR3aa: CASSYSSNYGYTF
CDR3nt: TGTGCCAGCAGTTACTCCAGTAACTATGGCTACACCTTC

j_gene: TRBJ2-7
d_gene: TRBD1
v_gene: TRBV18
abundance: -
CDR3aa: CASSPPDRVTYEQYF
CDR3nt: TGTGCCAGCTCACCACCCGACAGGGTCACCTACGAGCAGTACTTC

j_gene: TRBJ2-7
d_gene: -
v_gene: TRBV2
abundance: -
CDR3aa: CASSPPQIISYEQYF
CDR3nt: TGTGCCAGCAGCCCACCACAGATTATTTCCTACGAGCAGTACTTC

j_gene: TRBJ2-7
d_gene: -
v_gene: TRBV6-1
abundance: -
CDR3aa: CASSADTGFPFYEQYF
CDR3nt: TGTGCCAGCAGTGCGGATACCGGGTTCCCTTTTTACGAGCAGTACTTC

j_gene: TRBJ1-1
d_gene: -
v_gene: TRBV9
abundance: -
CDR3aa: CASSVLTANTEAFF
CDR3nt: TGTGCCAGCAGCGTTTTGACTGCAAACACTGAAGCTTTCTTT

j_gene: TRBJ2-1
d_gene: TRBD2
v_gene: TRBV19
abundance: few
CDR3aa: CASSIMSAGGPYEQFF
CDR3nt: TGTGCCAGTAGTATTATGTCAGCGGGGGGGCCCTATGAGCAGTTCTTC

j_gene: TRBJ2-7
d_gene: -
v_gene: TRBV11-1
abundance: -
CDR3aa: CASSFSGLYEQYF
CDR3nt: TGTGCCAGCAGCTTTTCAGGACTCTACGAGCAGTACTTC

j_gene: TRBJ1-1
d_gene: -
v_gene: TRBV5-1
abundance: -
CDR3aa: CASSLVAGRTTEAFF
CDR3nt: TGCGCCAGCAGCTTGGTGGCAGGGCGGACCACTGAAGCTTTCTTT

j_gene: TRBJ1-2
d_gene: -
v_gene: TRBV2
abundance: -
CDR3aa: CASSEGARDGYTF
CDR3nt: TGTGCCAGCAGTGAAGGGGCGCGAGATGGCTACACCTTC

j_gene: TRBJ2-1
d_gene: -
v_gene: TRBV9
abundance: -
CDR3aa: CASSDNRVALSYNEQFF
CDR3nt: TGTGCCAGCAGCGACAATAGGGTAGCGCTCTCCTACAATGAGCAGTTCTTC

j_gene: TRBJ2-2
d_gene: TRBD2
v_gene: TRBV9
abundance: -
CDR3aa: CASSVLSGGAGELFF
CDR3nt: TGTGCCAGCAGCGTACTCAGCGGGGGGGCCGGGGAGCTGTTTTTT

j_gene: TRBJ1-4
d_gene: -
v_gene: TRBV30
abundance: once
CDR3aa: CAWSVSGVNEKLFF
CDR3nt: TGTGCCTGGAGTGTAAGCGGGGTAAATGAAAAACTGTTTTTT

j_gene: TRBJ1-1
d_gene: -
v_gene: TRBV5-1
abundance: -
CDR3aa: CASSLAGTPNTEAFF
CDR3nt: TGCGCCAGCAGCTTGGCCGGGACACCGAACACTGAAGCTTTCTTT

j_gene: TRBJ2-2
d_gene: -
v_gene: TRBV28
abundance: -
CDR3aa: CASSLVAGTGELFF
CDR3nt: TGTGCCAGCAGTTTGGTGGCGGGGACCGGGGAGCTGTTTTTT

j_gene: TRBJ2-1
d_gene: TRBD2
v_gene: TRBV3-1/TRBV3-2
abundance: -
CDR3aa: CASSPPPSGGYNEQFF
CDR3nt: TGTGCCAGCAGCCCTCCCCCTAGCGGGGGCTACAATGAGCAGTTCTTC

j_gene: TRBJ2-2
d_gene: TRBD2
v_gene: TRBV12-5
abundance: many
CDR3aa: CASGLFQLAGNTGELFF
CDR3nt: TGTGCTAGTGGTTTGTTCCAACTAGCGGGGAACACCGGGGAGCTGTTTTTT

j_gene: TRBJ1-1
d_gene: TRBD1
v_gene: TRBV5-1
abundance: -
CDR3aa: CASSRLTGVGTEAFF
CDR3nt: TGCGCCAGCAGCCGATTGACAGGGGTGGGCACTGAAGCTTTCTTT

j_gene: TRBJ2-3
d_gene: -
v_gene: TRBV30
abundance: -
CDR3aa: CAWSVSQGTDTQYF
CDR3nt: TGTGCCTGGAGTGTATCTCAGGGAACAGATACGCAGTATTTT

j_gene: TRBJ1-4
d_gene: TRBD1
v_gene: TRBV15
abundance: -
CDR3aa: CATSRDGQGGEKLFF
CDR3nt: TGTGCCACCAGCAGAGATGGACAGGGAGGAGAAAAACTGTTTTTT

j_gene: TRBJ2-5
d_gene: TRBD1
v_gene: TRBV3-1/TRBV3-2
abundance: -
CDR3aa: CASSPDRVKETQYF
CDR3nt: TGTGCCAGTTCCCCGGACAGGGTGAAAGAGACCCAGTACTTC

j_gene: TRBJ2-7
d_gene: TRBD2
v_gene: TRBV10-3
abundance: -
CDR3aa: CAISDSGRASYEQYF
CDR3nt: TGTGCCATCAGTGATAGCGGGAGGGCCTCCTACGAGCAGTACTTC

j_gene: TRBJ2-1
d_gene: -
v_gene: TRBV30
abundance: -
CDR3aa: CAWSVLTNNEQFF
CDR3nt: TGTGCCTGGAGTGTACTCACTAACAATGAGCAGTTCTTC

j_gene: TRBJ2-1
d_gene: TRBD1
v_gene: TRBV28
abundance: few
CDR3aa: CASSLVPGQLYNEQFF
CDR3nt: TGTGCCAGCAGTCTAGTACCGGGACAGCTCTACAATGAGCAGTTCTTC

j_gene: TRBJ2-3
d_gene: TRBD1
v_gene: TRBV7-3
abundance: -
CDR3aa: CASSTGTGVIDTQYF
CDR3nt: TGTGCCAGCAGTACCGGGACAGGGGTGATAGATACGCAGTATTTT

j_gene: TRBJ1-3
d_gene: -
v_gene: TRBV7-2
abundance: -
CDR3aa: CASSLTGSGNTIYF
CDR3nt: TGTGCCAGCAGCTTAACAGGGTCTGGAAACACCATATATTTT

j_gene: TRBJ2-1
d_gene: TRBD2
v_gene: TRBV28
abundance: -
CDR3aa: CASSPSSGGLLEQFF
CDR3nt: TGTGCCAGCAGTCCCTCTAGCGGGGGGCTGCTTGAGCAGTTCTTC

j_gene: TRBJ1-4
d_gene: -
v_gene: TRBV12-3/TRBV12-4
abundance: -
CDR3aa: CASSSGQNPKLFF
CDR3nt: TGTGCCAGCAGTTCCGGACAGAACCCAAAACTGTTTTTT

j_gene: TRBJ1-4
d_gene: -
v_gene: TRBV7-2
abundance: -
CDR3aa: CASSRGFNEKLFF
CDR3nt: TGTGCCAGCAGCAGGGGTTTTAATGAAAAACTGTTTTTT

j_gene: TRBJ1-6
d_gene: TRBD1
v_gene: TRBV5-1
abundance: once
CDR3aa: CASSRDSLNSPLHF
CDR3nt: TGCGCCAGCAGCCGGGACAGTCTAAATTCACCCCTCCACTTT

j_gene: TRBJ2-7
d_gene: TRBD1
v_gene: TRBV7-9
abundance: -
CDR3aa: CASSLNPRQGVTYEQYF
CDR3nt: TGTGCCAGCAGCTTAAACCCGCGACAGGGTGTAACCTACGAGCAGTACTTC

j_gene: TRBJ1-6
d_gene: TRBD1
v_gene: TRBV4-1
abundance: once
CDR3aa: CASSAPRDRDFSPLHF
CDR3nt: TGCGCCAGCAGCGCCCCCCGGGACAGGGATTTCTCACCCCTCCACTTT

j_gene: TRBJ2-2
d_gene: -
v_gene: TRBV3-1/TRBV3-2
abundance: -
CDR3aa: CASSPQGGGELFF
CDR3nt: TGTGCCAGCAGCCCACAGGGTGGGGGGGAGCTGTTTTTT

j_gene: TRBJ2-7
d_gene: -
v_gene: TRBV7-9
abundance: -
CDR3aa: CASSPYYDSLTYEQYF
CDR3nt: TGTGCCAGCAGCCCATATTATGACAGTCTAACCTACGAGCAGTACTTC

j_gene: TRBJ1-1
d_gene: TRBD1
v_gene: TRBV27
abundance: many
CDR3aa: CASSTVDRSSTEAFF
CDR3nt: TGTGCCAGCAGTACCGTGGACAGGTCGTCCACTGAAGCTTTCTTT

j_gene: TRBJ1-5
d_gene: -
v_gene: TRBV19
abundance: -
CDR3aa: CASSMYGVSQPQHF
CDR3nt: TGTGCCAGTAGTATGTACGGGGTGAGTCAGCCCCAGCATTTT

j_gene: TRBJ1-6
d_gene: TRBD1
v_gene: TRBV2
abundance: -
CDR3aa: CASSLVRGLGSPLHF
CDR3nt: TGTGCCAGCAGTCTCGTCAGGGGGCTTGGGTCACCCCTCCACTTT

j_gene: TRBJ2-6
d_gene: -
v_gene: TRBV7-3
abundance: -
CDR3aa: CASSLSTSGANVLTF
CDR3nt: TGTGCCAGCAGCTTATCAACTTCTGGGGCCAACGTCCTGACTTTC

j_gene: TRBJ1-2
d_gene: -
v_gene: TRBV15
abundance: -
CDR3aa: CATSSTGIGGYTF
CDR3nt: TGTGCCACCAGCAGTACAGGGATTGGTGGCTACACCTTC

j_gene: TRBJ2-3
d_gene: -
v_gene: TRBV5-5
abundance: -
CDR3aa: CASRPLNTDTQYF
CDR3nt: TGTGCCAGCAGACCTCTAAACACAGATACGCAGTATTTT

j_gene: TRBJ2-5
d_gene: TRBD2
v_gene: TRBV12-3/TRBV12-4
abundance: -
CDR3aa: CASGTSVETQYF
CDR3nt: TGTGCCAGCGGGACTAGCGTGGAGACCCAGTACTTC

j_gene: TRBJ2-2
d_gene: -
v_gene: TRBV7-3
abundance: -
CDR3aa: CASSLIAGRGNTGELFF
CDR3nt: TGTGCCAGCAGCTTAATTGCAGGCAGGGGGAACACCGGGGAGCTGTTTTTT